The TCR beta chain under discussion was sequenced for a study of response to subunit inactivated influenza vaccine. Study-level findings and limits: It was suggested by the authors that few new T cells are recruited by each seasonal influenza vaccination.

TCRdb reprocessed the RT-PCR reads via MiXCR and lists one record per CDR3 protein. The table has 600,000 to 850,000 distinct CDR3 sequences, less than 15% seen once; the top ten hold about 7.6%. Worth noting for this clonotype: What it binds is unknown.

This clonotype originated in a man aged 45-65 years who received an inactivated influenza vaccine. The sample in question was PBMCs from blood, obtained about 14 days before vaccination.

CDR3 DNA sequence: TGCAGTGCTACCGAGCCAGGGGTCCAGGAGACCCAGTACTTC. This codes for CSATEPGVQETQYF. This sequence joins TRBV20-1 and TRBJ2-5; D is possibly TRBD1 (6 bases). CDR3 length: 14 amino acids. Germline CDR1 DFQATT, CDR2 SNEGSKA (reference sequence). Trimming shortened V by 4 bases and J by 5 bases, and 17 bases separated the two germline ends.